Listed below are T cell receptor beta chains from one sample, sequenced in a study of identical twins. Each CDR3 protein is one row after TCRdb ran MiXCR on the 5' RACE reads. The table records approximately 300,000 distinct CDR3 sequences, roughly 10% of them present only once. This same sample was also taken into another study, of yellow fever vaccine responses in identical twins.

The sample taken for sequencing was CD8+ T cells sorted from blood. These receptors all stem from a woman between 18 and 29 years old in good health. Both conserved end residues are part of each CDR3.

>TRBJ2-1|TRBV12-3/TRBV12-4
CASGRGLLYNEQFF
>TRBJ2-3|TRBV2
CASSGGTRTDTQYF
>TRBJ2-2|TRBV15
CATSIGGVGVELFF
>TRBJ1-5|TRBV6-5
CASSSGQGSVNQPQHF
>TRBJ1-6|TRBV4-2
CASRQNRGVGPLHF
>TRBJ2-1|TRBV5-6
CASSLGTMWQFF
>TRBJ2-5|TRBV7-9
CASIPRGPEETQYF
>TRBJ2-2|TRBV12-3/TRBV12-4
CASSGLAGRKNTGELFF
>TRBJ2-1|TRBV12-3/TRBV12-4
CASSPAGQGYNEQFF
>TRBJ2-7|TRBV29-1
CSVETEPYEQYF
>TRBJ2-6|TRBV7-9
CASSQQGSGANVLTF
>TRBJ2-1|TRBV15
CATSRSTEGGTFSNEQFF
>TRBJ2-1|TRBV11-3
CASSSPYLGLAGDQGNEQFF
>TRBJ2-1|TRBV9
CASSGRDVSNEQFF
>TRBJ2-6|TRBV4-3
CASSQDRELLSGANVLTF
>TRBJ1-4|TRBV5-1
CASSEDRINEKLFF
>TRBJ2-7|TRBV6-1
CASSPGGREIYEQYF
>TRBJ2-3|TRBV7-3
CASSPVGGSTDTQYF
>TRBJ2-7|TRBV6-2/TRBV6-3
CASSHDGTLTYEQYF
>TRBJ2-3|TRBV7-2
CASSSGLAGAFPDTQYF
>TRBJ2-2|TRBV15
CATSRLGTGRPSTGELFF
>TRBJ2-2|TRBV27
CASSLRVSNTGELFF
>TRBJ2-1|TRBV7-9
CASSFLRGADNEQFF
>TRBJ2-3|TRBV11-1
CASSFPLITGLTDPDTQYF
>TRBJ2-3|TRBV4-3
CASSQVWTGSTDTQYF
>TRBJ2-1|TRBV4-3
CASSQGLAEVYNEQFF
>TRBJ2-7|TRBV19
CASSIELTRRDEQYF
>TRBJ2-1|TRBV7-3
CASNAGGTNNEQFF